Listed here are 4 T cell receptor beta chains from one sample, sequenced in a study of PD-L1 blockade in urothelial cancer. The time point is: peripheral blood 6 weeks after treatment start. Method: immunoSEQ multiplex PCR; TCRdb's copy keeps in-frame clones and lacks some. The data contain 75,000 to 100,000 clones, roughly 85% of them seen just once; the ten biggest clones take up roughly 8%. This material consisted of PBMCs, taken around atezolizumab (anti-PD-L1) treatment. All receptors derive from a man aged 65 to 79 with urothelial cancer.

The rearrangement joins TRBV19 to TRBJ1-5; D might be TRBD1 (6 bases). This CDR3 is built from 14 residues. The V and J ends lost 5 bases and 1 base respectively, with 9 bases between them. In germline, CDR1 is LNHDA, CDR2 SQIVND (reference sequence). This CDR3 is CASSWDTSNQPQHF. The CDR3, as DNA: TGTGCCAGTAGTTGGGACACCAGCAATCAGCCCCAGCATTTT.

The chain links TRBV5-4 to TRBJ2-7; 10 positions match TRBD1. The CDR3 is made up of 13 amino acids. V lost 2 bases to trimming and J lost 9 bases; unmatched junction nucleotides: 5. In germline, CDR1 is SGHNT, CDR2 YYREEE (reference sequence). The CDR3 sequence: CASSFGQGEGQYF. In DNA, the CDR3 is TGTGCCAGCAGCTTTGGACAGGGGGAGGGGCAGTACTTC.

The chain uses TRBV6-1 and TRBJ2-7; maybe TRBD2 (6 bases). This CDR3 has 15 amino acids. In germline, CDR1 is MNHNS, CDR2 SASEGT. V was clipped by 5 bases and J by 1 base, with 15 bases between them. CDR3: CASSLVGRQSYEQYF. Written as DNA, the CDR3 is TGTGCCAGCAGTCTGGTCGGGAGACAGTCCTACGAGCAGTACTTC.

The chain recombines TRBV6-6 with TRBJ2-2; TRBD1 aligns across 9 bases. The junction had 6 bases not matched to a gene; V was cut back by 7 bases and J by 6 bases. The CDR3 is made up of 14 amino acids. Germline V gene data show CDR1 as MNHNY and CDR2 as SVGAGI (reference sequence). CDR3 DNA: TGTGCCAGCAACCCGACAGGGGGTCCCGGGGAGCTGTTTTTT. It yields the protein CASNPTGGPGELFF.